These 13 T cell receptor beta chains share one sample of origin, sequenced in a study of blood T cells in healthy people across ages (dated by TCRdb to the mid-2010s). Library creation used 5' RACE. These reads were obtained on an Illumina HiSeq 2500. The second PCR ran for about 6 to 11 cycles and used a J-beta primer mix along with a sample-barcoded 5' primer. Using fastp trimming at Q25 and MiXCR clonotype assembly, TCRdb reanalyzed the public sequencing data and kept in-frame beta chains. Each entry merges the rows of one CDR3 protein and shows their most common DNA and genes. The sample table shows around 1.7 million distinct CDR3 sequences, and 25% to 30% are seen once. The ten largest clones capture 7.7% of the sample. The sequencing input was blood. The source is a woman aged 25-40 years in good health.

The chain recombines TRBV7-9 with TRBJ2-5; D uncertain. Trimming removed 5 bases at V and 1 base at J, with 11 bases between. The CDR3 extends over 14 amino acids. Germline CDR1 is SEHNR and CDR2 is FQNEAQ (reference sequence). The CDR3 nucleotides read TGTGCCAGCAGCCAAGCCGTGGTCCAAGAGACCCAGTACTTC. It codes for CASSQAVVQETQYF.

The chain joins TRBV5-5 to TRBJ2-5; 7 positions match TRBD2. The length of the CDR3 is 15 residues. Germline CDR1 reads SGHKS; CDR2 reads YYEKEE (reference sequence). With 3 bases clipped from V and 5 bases from J, the junction kept 10 bases outside the gene matches. The CDR3 here is CASSWGGTGGETQYF. The CDR3 coding sequence is TGTGCCAGCAGCTGGGGGGGGACGGGAGGCGAGACCCAGTACTTC.

As concerns this clonotype: A much larger clone is a single base away; this may be a read error. The chain uses TRBV24-1 and TRBJ2-3; D may be TRBD2 (6 bases). The CDR3 spans 15 residues. Trimming cost V 4 bases and J 3 bases, with 13 bases left between them. Germline CDR1 KGHDR, CDR2 SFDVKD. The CDR3 nucleotides are TGTGCCACCAGTGAATCGGGGGAAGAAACAGATACGCAGTATTTT. This codes for CATSESGEETDTQYF.

The J gene is TRBJ2-1, the V gene TRBV3-1, with 8 nucleotides matching TRBD1. Germline V gene lookup returns CDR1 LGHDT and CDR2 YNNKEL (reference sequence). Unmatched junction bases numbered 6, after V lost 2 bases and J lost 9 bases. There are 14 residues in the CDR3. CDR3 DNA sequence: TGTGCCAGCAGCCAACTCGGACAGGGCTTTGAGCAGTTCTTC. Encoded protein: CASSQLGQGFEQFF.

This clonotype was recorded a few times. V usage is TRBV5-1 and J usage is TRBJ2-3; D is ambiguous. The CDR3 totals 14 residues. Trimming took off 8 bases at V and 2 bases at J, with 15 bases between the two ends. CDR1 and CDR2 from the germline V gene are SGHRS and YFSETQ. The CDR3 reads CASRVWPDTDTQYF. The CDR3 DNA reads TGCGCCAGTCGGGTCTGGCCCGACACAGATACGCAGTATTTT.

The chain uses TRBV28 and TRBJ2-7; unclear D gene. V was shortened by 5 bases and J by 2 bases, with 10 bases between the two germline ends. Germline V lookup: CDR1 MDHEN, CDR2 SYDVKM. CDR3 size: 13 residues. The CDR3 here is CASSPENPYEQYF. DNA of the CDR3: TGTGCCAGCAGTCCAGAGAATCCCTACGAGCAGTACTTC.

This clonotype showed up just a few times. The chain recombines TRBV5-1 with TRBJ1-1; D gene ambiguous. This CDR3 comprises 15 residues. CDR1 is SGHRS, CDR2 YFSETQ, per germline. V lost 4 bases and J lost 3, with 16 bases in between. CDR3 in amino acids: CASSGSLGWDTEAFF. The CDR3 DNA sequence: TGCGCCAGCAGCGGGTCCCTGGGATGGGACACTGAAGCTTTCTTT.

The chain combines TRBV5-1 with TRBJ2-1, with a weak D call TRBD1 (6 bases). This CDR3 has 12 amino acids. Germline CDR1 reads SGHRS; CDR2 reads YFSETQ. V was shortened by 5 bases and J by 5 bases, with 8 bases between the two germline ends. CDR3: CASRYRDNEQFF. In DNA, the CDR3 is TGCGCCAGCAGATACAGGGACAATGAGCAGTTCTTC.

The chain carries TRBV12-3 or TRBV12-4 and TRBJ2-3, with D possibly called TRBD1 or TRBD2 (7 bases each). Trimming removed 7 bases from V and 0 bases from J, with 14 bases in between. This CDR3 region has 15 residues. The chain's CDR3 is CASTQGGGSTDTQYF. CDR3 bases: TGTGCCAGCACCCAGGGGGGAGGGAGCACAGATACGCAGTATTTT.

This clonotype occurred a few times. The germline gene is not matched at one end of the junction; a read error may be the cause. The V and J genes are TRBV29-1 and TRBJ1-2, with D possibly being TRBD1 (5 bases). This CDR3 comprises 15 residues. Looked up from germline, CDR1 is SQVTM and CDR2 is ANQGSEA. CDR3 bases: TGCAGCGGGGGGGACGGGGGACCTCCAGAAAATGGCCACACCTTC. It yields the protein CSGGDGGPPENGHTF.

About this clonotype: This clone may be a read error of a much larger clone one base away. The rearrangement joins TRBV24-1 to TRBJ2-4; the D gene is possibly TRBD1 (6 bases). Trimming removed 7 bases from V and 13 bases from J, with 16 bases in between. The CDR3 spans 12 residues. Germline V gene lookup returns CDR1 KGHDR and CDR2 SFDVKD. The CDR3 region is CATSEQGREQYF. CDR3 in DNA: TGTGCCACCAGCGAGCAGGGGCGTGAGCAGTACTTC.

This clonotype has at least ten counts. The CDR3 here is CASTGRLVKNIQYF. Here the CDR3 DNA reads TGTGCCAGCACCGGAAGACTTGTAAAAAACATTCAGTACTTC. The V and J genes are TRBV12-3 or TRBV12-4 and TRBJ2-4; unclear D gene. V dropped 7 bases and J dropped 4 bases, with 14 bases sitting between them. The length of the CDR3 is 14 residues.

This clonotype was seen only a few times. The V gene is TRBV2, the J gene TRBJ2-1; 9 positions agree with TRBD2. The CDR3 extends over 16 amino acids. J gave up 7 bases and V 2 bases, and 9 bases lay outside the gene matches. Germline CDR1 reads SNHLY; CDR2 reads FYNNEI. CDR3 loop: CASSEQVSGSLNEQFF. CDR3 nucleotide sequence: TGTGCCAGCAGTGAACAAGTTAGCGGGAGCTTGAATGAGCAGTTCTTC. Combining the CDR3 with reference TRBV2 and TRBJ2-1 gives the whole variable domain EPEVTQTPSHQVTQMGQEVILRCVPISNHLYFYWYRQILGQKVEFLVSFYNNEISEKSEIFDDQFSVERPDGSNFTLKIRSTKLEDSAMYFCASSEQVSGSLNEQFFGPGTRLTVL.